This T cell receptor (beta chain) emerged from a study of cytomegalovirus exposure and HLA in healthy donors. Points from the study as a whole: The authors listed some 150 TCR beta chains as cytomegalovirus-associated.

Clones were read by immunoSEQ multiplex PCR, and TCRdb kept only the in-frame ones, dropping some. Of hundreds of thousands of clones in the sample, around 90% were seen once. The CDR3 totals 20 residues. The junction had 17 bases not matched to a gene; V was cut back by 3 bases and J by 1 base. Germline loops: CDR1 MDHEN, CDR2 SYDVKM. Comments on this clone: Its antigen is unidentified.

The material sequenced was PBMCs. This clonotype originated in a woman younger than 45 in good health and CMV-seronegative. The chain carries TRBV28 and TRBJ2-5; 10 bases map to TRBD1. CDR3 amino acids: CASSLGTGTGVWGGQETQYF. The DNA of the CDR3 is TGTGCCAGCAGTTTGGGAACCGGGACAGGGGTATGGGGAGGCCAAGAGACCCAGTACTTC.